The next 3 T cell receptor beta chains were all read from a single sample in a study of T cell repertoires in ileal Crohn's disease. Time point specified: neoterminal ileum biopsy at postoperative endoscopy, about 6 months after surgery. Method: immunoSEQ multiplex PCR; TCRdb's copy keeps in-frame clones and lacks some. Here the sample spans roughly 3,600 clones, about two thirds being singletons. Sequencing was carried out using ileal tissue. The source of these receptors is an adult with Crohn's disease.

The chain is built from TRBV5-1 and TRBJ2-5; TRBD2 aligns across 16 bases. Germline lookup yields CDR1 SGHRS and CDR2 YFSETQ. This CDR3 spans 17 amino acids. The J segment lost 5 bases and the V segment lost 4 bases, leaving 8 bases of the junction unmatched. The CDR3 region is CASSTGTSGRAFETQYF. The CDR3 coding sequence is TGCGCCAGCAGCACCGGGACTAGCGGGAGGGCCTTCGAGACCCAGTACTTC.

The chain's CDR3 is CASSQGRESDEQFF. For the CDR3, the DNA is TGCGCCAGCAGCCAAGGGCGGGAGAGCGATGAGCAGTTCTTC. The V and J genes are TRBV4-3 and TRBJ2-1, with TRBD2 matching over 7 bases. CDR3 length equals 14 residues. V was clipped by 1 base and J by 8 bases; unmatched bases: 5. Germline V CDR1 and CDR2: LGHNA, YSLEER.

This chain connects TRBV7-9 to TRBJ2-3; 9 bases fit TRBD2. This CDR3 has 15 amino acids. V shed 5 bases and J 0 bases; nucleotides not matched to a gene: 3. The germline CDR1 and CDR2 sequences are SEHNR and FQNEAQ (reference sequence). The DNA of the CDR3 is TGTGCCAGCAGCCCGGGACTAGCTAGCACAGATACGCAGTATTTT. It codes for CASSPGLASTDTQYF.